The T cell receptor (beta chain) under discussion was sequenced for a study of T cells in Graves' hyperthyroidism and ophthalmopathy. Regions amplified from RNA transcripts were the TCR beta CDR3 regions. HTBI primers drove first-round RT-PCR of the TCR CDR3. TCRdb called the multiplex PCR reads again in MiXCR, with one record for every CDR3 protein. The data contain fewer than 500,000 distinct CDR3 sequences, about 15% of them singletons. In the case of this clonotype: A much larger clone sits a single nucleotide away, making a read error possible.

The material sequenced was blood. This TCR was recovered from a man between 18 and 35 years old with Graves' ophthalmopathy.

CDR3 sequence reads: CAIEGGATDTRYF. CDR3 DNA sequence: TGTGCCATAGAGGGGGGGGCCACAGATACGCGGTATTTT. The rearrangement uses TRBV7-9 and TRBJ2-3; D perhaps matches TRBD2 (7 bases). Germline V gene lookup returns CDR1 SEHNR and CDR2 FQNEAQ (reference sequence). This CDR3 is built from 13 residues.